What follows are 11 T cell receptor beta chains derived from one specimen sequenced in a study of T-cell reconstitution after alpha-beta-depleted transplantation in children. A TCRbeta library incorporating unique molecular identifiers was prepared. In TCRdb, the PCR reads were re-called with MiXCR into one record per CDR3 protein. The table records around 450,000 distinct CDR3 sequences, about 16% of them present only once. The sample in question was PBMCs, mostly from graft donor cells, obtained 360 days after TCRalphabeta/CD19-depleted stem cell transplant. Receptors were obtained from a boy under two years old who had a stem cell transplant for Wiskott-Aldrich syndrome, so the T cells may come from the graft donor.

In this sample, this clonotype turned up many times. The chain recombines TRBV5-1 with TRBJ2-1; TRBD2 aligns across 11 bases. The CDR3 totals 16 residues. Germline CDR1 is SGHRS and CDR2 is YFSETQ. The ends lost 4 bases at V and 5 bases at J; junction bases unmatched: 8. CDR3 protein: CASSLTGLAGHNEQFF. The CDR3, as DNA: TGCGCCAGCAGCCTGACTGGACTAGCGGGCCACAATGAGCAGTTCTTC.

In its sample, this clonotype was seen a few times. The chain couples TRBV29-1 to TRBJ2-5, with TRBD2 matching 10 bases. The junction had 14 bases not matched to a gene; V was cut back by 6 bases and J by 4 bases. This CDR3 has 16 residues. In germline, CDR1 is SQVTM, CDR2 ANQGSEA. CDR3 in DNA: TGCAGCGTCGACCGGACTAGCGGCCCCTTGGGAGAGACCCAGTACTTC. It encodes CSVDRTSGPLGETQYF.

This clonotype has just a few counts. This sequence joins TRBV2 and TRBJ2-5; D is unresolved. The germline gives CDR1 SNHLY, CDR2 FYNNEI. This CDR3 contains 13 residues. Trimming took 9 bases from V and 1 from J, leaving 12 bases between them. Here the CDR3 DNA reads TGTGCCAGTCTTAGAGGTCGCCAAGAGACCCAGTACTTC. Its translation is CASLRGRQETQYF.

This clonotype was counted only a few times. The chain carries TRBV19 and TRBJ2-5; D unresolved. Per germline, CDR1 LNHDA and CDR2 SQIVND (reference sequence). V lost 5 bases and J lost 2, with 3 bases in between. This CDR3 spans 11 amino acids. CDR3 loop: CASSAQETQYF. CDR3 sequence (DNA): TGTGCCAGTAGTGCACAAGAGACCCAGTACTTC.

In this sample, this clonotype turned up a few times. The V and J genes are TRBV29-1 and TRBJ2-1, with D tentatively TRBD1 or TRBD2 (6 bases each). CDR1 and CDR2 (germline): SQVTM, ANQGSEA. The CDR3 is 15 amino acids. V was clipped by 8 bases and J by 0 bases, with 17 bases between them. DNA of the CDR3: TGCAGCTCCGTTGGGGGGCCCGGCTCCTACAATGAGCAGTTCTTC. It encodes CSSVGGPGSYNEQFF.

In DNA form, the CDR3 reads TGTGCCAGCAGTTTATCATGGCCAGGGGGCAGGTACGAGCAGTACTTC. Protein: CASSLSWPGGRYEQYF. The chain couples TRBV27 to TRBJ2-7; TRBD1 matches at 8 bases. Unmatched junction bases numbered 8, after V lost 0 bases and J lost 4 bases. Germline V CDR1 and CDR2: MNHEY, SMNVEV (reference sequence). CDR3 size: 16 residues.

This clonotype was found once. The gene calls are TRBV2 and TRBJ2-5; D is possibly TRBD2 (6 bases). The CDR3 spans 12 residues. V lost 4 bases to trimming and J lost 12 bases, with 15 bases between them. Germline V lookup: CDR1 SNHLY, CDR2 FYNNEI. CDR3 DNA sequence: TGTGCCAGCAGTGCCGACGGAGGGGTGAAGTACTTC. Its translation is CASSADGGVKYF.

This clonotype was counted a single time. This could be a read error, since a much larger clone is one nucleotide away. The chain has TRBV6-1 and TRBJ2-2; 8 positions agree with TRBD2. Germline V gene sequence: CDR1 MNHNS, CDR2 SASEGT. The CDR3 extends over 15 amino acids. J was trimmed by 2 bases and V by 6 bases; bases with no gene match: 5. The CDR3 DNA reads TGTGCCAGCAGCGTAGCGGGGATAAACACCGGGGAGCTGTTTTTT. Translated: CASSVAGINTGELFF.

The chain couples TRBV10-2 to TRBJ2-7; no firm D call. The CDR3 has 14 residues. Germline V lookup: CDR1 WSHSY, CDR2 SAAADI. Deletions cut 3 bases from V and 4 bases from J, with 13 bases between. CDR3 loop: CASSDSGLLYEQYF. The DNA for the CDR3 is TGCGCCAGCAGTGACTCGGGCCTGCTGTACGAGCAGTACTTC.

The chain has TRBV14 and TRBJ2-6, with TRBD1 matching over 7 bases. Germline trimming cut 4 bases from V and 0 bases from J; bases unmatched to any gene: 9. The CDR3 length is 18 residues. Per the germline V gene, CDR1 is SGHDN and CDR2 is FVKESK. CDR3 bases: TGTGCCAGCAGCCGGCTCCGGGACAGCTTCTCTGGGGCCAACGTCCTGACTTTC. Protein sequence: CASSRLRDSFSGANVLTF.

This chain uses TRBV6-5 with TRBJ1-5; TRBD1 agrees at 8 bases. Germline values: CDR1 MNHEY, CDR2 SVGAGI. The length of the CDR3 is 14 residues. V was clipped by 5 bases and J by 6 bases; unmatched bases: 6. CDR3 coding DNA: TGTGCCAGCAGTACAGACAGGGGCCGTCAGCCCCAGCATTTT. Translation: CASSTDRGRQPQHF.